Below, 4 T cell receptor beta chains from the same sample are listed, as sequenced in a study of T-cell memory formation after mild COVID-19 (dated by TCRdb to the early 2020s). Library generation was performed with 5' RACE. Sequencing was carried out with an Illumina NovaSeq 6000. The public reads were run again by TCRdb, first through fastp at Q25 and then through MiXCR, and only productive beta chains were kept. Each record represents a unique CDR3 protein, reported with the most common genes and DNA among its rows. Across this sample there are under 250,000 distinct CDR3 sequences, with 8% to 9.5% seen only once. The ten most abundant clones make up roughly 21% of the sample. The specimen was PBMCs or a T cell subset sorted from them (not recorded which). The receptors here all came from a man aged 18 to 30 who had mild COVID-19 (a few samples of this study predate the infection). The sample titles of this study are shuffled in the database, so cell type and time point are left out; the donor was told from shared clones.

This clonotype was counted only a few times. V and J are TRBV25-1 and TRBJ2-5; D is possibly TRBD1 or TRBD2 (5 bases each). This CDR3 has 13 amino acids. Trimming took 6 bases from V and 3 from J, leaving 11 bases between them. Germline lookup yields CDR1 MGHDK and CDR2 SYGVNS. The CDR3 region has the DNA TGTGCCAGCAGCGTTGGGGGAAAAGAGACCCAGTACTTC. Protein sequence: CASSVGGKETQYF. The full variable domain, with the rest looked up from reference TRBV25-1 and TRBJ2-5, is EADIYQTPRYLVIGTGKKITLECSQTMGHDKMYWYQQDPGMELHLIHYSYGVNSTEKGDLSSESTVSRIRTEHFPLTLESARPSHTSQYLCASSVGGKETQYFGPGTRLLVL.

The chain employs TRBV7-3 and TRBJ1-6; possible D gene TRBD1, 5 bases. Trimming stripped 5 bases from V and 10 bases from J, with 15 bases between. The CDR3 runs to 14 residues. CDR1 and CDR2 (germline): SGHTA, FQGTGA. The CDR3 sequence is CASSTERGGSPLHF. CDR3 DNA: TGTGCCAGCAGCACGGAACGGGGCGGCTCACCCCTCCACTTT.

J is TRBJ2-7 and V is TRBV7-2; D is ambiguous. The V end lost 3 bases, the J end lost 6 bases, and 12 bases lay between the germline ends. The germline CDR1 and CDR2 sequences are SGHTA and FQGNSA. The CDR3 runs to 13 residues. This chain's CDR3 is CASSLDGRREQYF. CDR3 in DNA: TGTGCCAGCAGCTTGGATGGGCGGCGCGAGCAGTACTTC.

V usage is TRBV5-1 and J usage is TRBJ1-1; maybe TRBD1 (6 bases). There are 14 residues in the CDR3. The germline V and J ends were trimmed by 1 base and 6 bases, with 13 bases remaining between them. The V gene's germline CDR1 is SGHRS and CDR2 YFSETQ. The CDR3 nucleotides read TGCGCCAGCAGCTTGCCGGGGGCCGACTCTGAAGCTTTCTTT. It is translated as CASSLPGADSEAFF.